This note documents a single TCR beta chain sequence. The target of this receptor is not known. The sample holds no much larger clone one base away, and base qualities are not on file. Each collaborating institution followed its own protocols to collect whole blood in K2EDTA tubes. For TCRbeta analysis, collaborators shipped samples as frozen whole blood, isolated PBMCs, or DNA extracted from either of those sample types. The CDR3 contains 14 residues, cysteine and phenylalanine counted. The sequence is cut down to CDR3 DNA, 42 bases in frame from base 1. CDR1 and CDR2 are drawn from the germline V gene: MNHEY, SVGEGT. Unmatched junction bases come to 2, with V trimmed by 4 bases and J by 6 bases. TCRbeta CDR3 regions were amplified from genomic DNA by means of the immunoSEQ Assay, a bias-controlled multiplex PCR. The authors processed their data as follows. Nucleated cell counts per sample were estimated from amplification of reference gene primers within the assay. Sequence reads were collapsed and filtered to measure the absolute abundance of every unique TCRbeta CDR3 rearrangement. Productive Simpson clonality was computed per sample as the square root of Simpson's diversity index over productive rearrangements. The source is immuneACCESS, and TCRdb retained only in-frame sequences with V and J called. Part of the clones is not carried over; for the studies checked, unresolved V genes explain less than half of this, and the remainder is unexplained. The DNA gave D and trimming, while V, J and clone size come from that table. The sample table holds around 74,000 clones, of which around 85% were seen once. The leading ten clones occupy under 9.5% of the sample.

The sample is drawn from a study of blood T cell repertoires in COVID-19 (dated by TCRdb to 2019 to 2021). Regarding the complete study: Collaborator samples came from the United States, Italy and Spain and covered acute and convalescent phases of COVID-19. The material from the prospective study consisted of cDNA or gDNA derived from T cells, B-cell-depleted T cells, or PBMCs. The dataset comprised deeply sampled blood TCRbeta repertoires from subjects exposed to, actively infected with, or recovered from COVID-19. The repertoires were made available in a free public database intended to serve as a resource for research on the immune response to SARS-CoV-2. Samples came from the ongoing ImmuneRACE study (first 160 participants) plus 1,254 subjects from 6 global collaborators. The sample metadata nearly always contained a de-identified subject ID, COVID-19 status, age in years and sex. Where available, HLA class I and class II types were obtained from metadata supplied by the sample provider rather than from assay-based typing. Results and caveats for the whole study, not just this receptor: The quantity of clinical and demographic metadata differed by source and by participant and was supplied without curation.

This TCR came from a man under 40 with acute or convalescent COVID-19. Recombination joined TRBV6-2 or TRBV6-3 with TRBJ2-2, with 10 bases in between that match TRBD2. Sequenced sample: peripheral blood. At the DNA level, the sequence is TGTGCCAGCAGTTCTAGCGGGAGACCCGGGGAGCTGTTTTTT. Translated, this is CASSSSGRPGELFF.